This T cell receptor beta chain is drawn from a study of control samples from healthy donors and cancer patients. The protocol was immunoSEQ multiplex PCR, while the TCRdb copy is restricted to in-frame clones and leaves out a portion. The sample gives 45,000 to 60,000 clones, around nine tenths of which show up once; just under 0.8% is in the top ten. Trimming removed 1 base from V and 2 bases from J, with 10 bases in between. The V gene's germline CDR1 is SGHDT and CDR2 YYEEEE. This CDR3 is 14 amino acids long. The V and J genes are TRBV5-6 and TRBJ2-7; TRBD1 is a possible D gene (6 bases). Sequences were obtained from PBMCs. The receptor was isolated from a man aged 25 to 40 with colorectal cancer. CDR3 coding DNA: TGTGCCAGCAGCTTGCCAGGGACAACCTACGAGCAGTACTTC. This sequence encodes CASSLPGTTYEQYF.